The entry below gives a single TCR beta chain sequence along with its context. Its antigen is unidentified. The PCR used 60 Vbeta and 13 Jbeta primers. TCRdb keeps only in-frame clones here, not all; method: immunoSEQ multiplex PCR. This sample has approximately 120,000 clones, with under 85% found just once. This record comes from a study of cytomegalovirus exposure and HLA in healthy donors. Study-level results: Later examination showed HLA-associated TCR beta chains had greater clonal expansion than equally common others. Generally TCR sequences proved uncommon, though certain public TCRs appeared in numerous donors. Data from an earlier analysis indicated that most TCR beta V segments were productive either about 87% or about 30% of the time.

The material sequenced was PBMCs. The receptor's source is a man between 35 and 55 years old in good health and CMV-seronegative.

CDR3 loop: CASSLGSATVYGYTF. The DNA for the CDR3 is TGCGCCAGCAGCTTGGGCTCGGCGACAGTCTATGGCTACACCTTC. The chain links TRBV5-1 to TRBJ1-2, with D tentatively TRBD1 (5 bases). V was clipped by 0 bases and J by 4 bases, with 13 bases between them. The CDR3 is 15 residues long. Germline assignment: CDR1 SGHRS and CDR2 YFSETQ.